The 25 T cell receptor beta chains given below trace back to one sample, sequenced in a study of early T cells in non-severe SARS-CoV-2 infection. MiXCR was run by TCRdb on the 5' RACE reads, yielding one entry per CDR3 protein. The repertoire has some 71,000 distinct CDR3 sequences, 9.5% of them found once; the top ten carry less than 6.5%. Specimen: whole blood. The receptors here all came from an adult who was a healthcare worker with PCR-confirmed SARS-CoV-2 infection or an uninfected control (not recorded which).

The rearrangement links TRBV14 to TRBJ2-1, with D perhaps being TRBD1 or TRBD2 (6 bases each). Between the trimmed V and J ends, which lost 1 base and 8 bases, there was a span of 12 bases. This CDR3 is 14 amino acids long. Germline CDR1 and CDR2: SGHDN and FVKESK. The DNA of the CDR3 is TGTGCCAGCAGCCAAGGTGGGGGGCTCGATGAGCAGTTCTTC. Translating gives CASSQGGGLDEQFF.

This clonotype was seen more than once but under ten times. V and J are TRBV20-1 and TRBJ2-3; 8 bases agree with TRBD1. The J segment lost 2 bases and the V segment lost 6 bases, leaving 10 bases of the junction unmatched. Germline V gives CDR1 DFQATT, CDR2 SNEGSKA (reference sequence). The CDR3 covers 15 residues. CDR3 in amino acids: CSAIGTGVNTDTQYF. The CDR3 DNA reads TGCAGTGCAATCGGGACAGGCGTGAACACAGATACGCAGTATTTT.

This clonotype was observed at least ten times. This sequence joins TRBV7-3 and TRBJ2-3; D is ambiguous. The germline CDR1 and CDR2 sequences are SGHTA and FQGTGA. V was pared by 3 bases and J by 6 bases, with 10 bases between. The CDR3 is 13 residues long. CDR3 nucleotides: TGTGCCAGCAGCTTCCAAGGCCTCGATACGCAGTATTTT. Translation gives CASSFQGLDTQYF.

This chain connects TRBV20-1 to TRBJ2-2; no clear D. V was shortened by 6 bases and J by 0 bases, with 8 bases between the two germline ends. Germline V gene data show CDR1 as DFQATT and CDR2 as SNEGSKA (reference sequence). The CDR3 spans 13 residues. CDR3 sequence (DNA): TGCAGTGCCGCTCGTCCGAACACCGGGGAGCTGTTTTTT. It codes for CSAARPNTGELFF.

Ten or more counts support this clonotype. This rearrangement joins TRBV2 to TRBJ2-3; 10 bases are a match to TRBD1. The junction had 5 bases not matched to a gene; V was cut back by 3 bases and J by 2 bases. Germline assignment: CDR1 SNHLY and CDR2 FYNNEI. The CDR3 contains 16 residues. The chain's CDR3 is CASSDRQGADTDTQYF. CDR3 bases: TGTGCCAGCAGTGACCGACAGGGGGCGGACACAGATACGCAGTATTTT.

This clonotype was seen more than once but under ten times. The rearrangement links TRBV18 to TRBJ2-7; 9 nucleotides agree with TRBD1. V trimming: 8 bases; J trimming: 2 bases; junction bases outside the gene matches: 7. The CDR3 runs to 14 residues. Germline V CDR1 and CDR2: KGHSH, LQKENI. CDR3 protein: CASSTGTGTYEQYF. As DNA, the CDR3 is TGTGCCAGCAGTACCGGGACAGGGACCTACGAGCAGTACTTC.

This clonotype was counted only a few times. This chain links TRBV20-1 with TRBJ2-3, with D possibly TRBD2 on 7 matching bases. The CDR3 is 16 amino acids. The V end lost 6 bases, the J end lost 2 bases, and 21 bases lay between the germline ends. The germline CDR1 and CDR2 sequences are DFQATT and SNEGSKA (reference sequence). CDR3 DNA: TGCAGTGCGATCAGTGAGGGGGGGAGCTTCACAGATACGCAGTATTTT. It yields the protein CSAISEGGSFTDTQYF.

In its sample, this clonotype was seen many times. V is TRBV7-9 and J is TRBJ2-2; possibly TRBD2 for D (6 bases). This CDR3 comprises 14 residues. V was shortened by 5 bases and J by 7 bases, with 14 bases between the two germline ends. Germline loops: CDR1 SEHNR, CDR2 FQNEAQ (reference sequence). The DNA of the CDR3 is TGTGCCAGCAGCCCCCAGCGGGCTTTCGGGGAGCTGTTTTTT. Translated: CASSPQRAFGELFF.

The chain employs TRBV6-5 and TRBJ2-7; 14 bases map to TRBD2. The germline gives CDR1 MNHEY, CDR2 SVGAGI. The CDR3 sequence is 15 residues long. V lost 6 bases and J lost 2; bases outside the gene matches: 3. CDR3 nucleotide sequence: TGTGCCAGCAGCCCGGGACTAGCGGGAGCCTACGAGCAGTACTTC. Encoded protein: CASSPGLAGAYEQYF.

This clonotype occurred a few times. This rearrangement joins TRBV20-1 to TRBJ1-1; D is unresolved. This CDR3 is built from 13 residues. Germline V gene lookup returns CDR1 DFQATT and CDR2 SNEGSKA (reference sequence). Deletions cut 6 bases from V and 1 base from J, with 12 bases between. The CDR3 region is CSAPAWENTEAFF. The DNA for the CDR3 is TGCAGTGCCCCGGCTTGGGAGAACACTGAAGCTTTCTTT.

This clonotype has ten or more counts. The chain combines TRBV5-1 with TRBJ2-1; 7 positions agree with TRBD2. The J segment lost 8 bases and the V segment lost 0 bases, leaving 8 bases of the junction unmatched. Germline assignment: CDR1 SGHRS and CDR2 YFSETQ. This CDR3 has 15 residues. The CDR3 DNA sequence: TGCGCCAGCAGCTTGGAGGGGAGGGCCTGGGATGAGCAGTTCTTC. Protein sequence: CASSLEGRAWDEQFF. Supplemented by reference TRBV5-1 and TRBJ2-1, the full variable domain reads KAGVTQTPRYLIKTRGQQVTLSCSPISGHRSVSWYQQTPGQGLQFLFEYFSETQRNKGNFPGRFSGRQFSNSRSEMNVSTLELGDSALYLCASSLEGRAWDEQFFGPGTRLTVL.

The chain joins TRBV7-3 to TRBJ2-1; TRBD2 is a possible D gene (6 bases). CDR3 length: 14 amino acids. CDR1 SGHTA and CDR2 FQGTGA come from the germline V gene. Between the trimmed V and J ends, which lost 1 base and 10 bases, there was a span of 14 bases. In DNA, the CDR3 is TGTGCCAGCAGCTTAAGACGCGGGACGGGCGAGCAGTTCTTC. Translated, it gives CASSLRRGTGEQFF.

This sequence joins TRBV5-6 and TRBJ2-3; the D is unclear. The CDR3 contains 12 residues. V dropped 6 bases and J dropped 1 base, with 6 bases sitting between them. Germline CDR1 and CDR2: SGHDT and YYEEEE. CDR3 loop: CASNSGTDTQYF. CDR3 nucleotide sequence: TGTGCCAGCAACTCAGGCACAGATACGCAGTATTTT.

The genes are TRBV4-3 and TRBJ2-1, with 10 positions matching TRBD2. Germline CDR1 and CDR2: LGHNA and YSLEER. The CDR3 consists of 16 residues. The V gene end was trimmed by 8 bases and the J gene end by 6 bases; junction bases not matched to a gene: 13. CDR3 amino acids: CASGPLSGRASNEQFF. The CDR3 nucleotides read TGCGCCAGCGGGCCCCTCAGCGGGAGGGCCTCCAATGAGCAGTTCTTC.

There are many counts of this clonotype. V usage is TRBV6-2 or TRBV6-3 and J usage is TRBJ1-6; D call uncertain. With 4 bases removed from V and 7 bases from J, the gap between germline ends came to 11 bases. From germline, CDR1 is MNHEY and CDR2 SVGEGT. CDR3 size: 14 residues. CDR3: CASSSHQRNSPLHF. The CDR3 nucleotides are TGTGCCAGCAGTTCACACCAGAGGAATTCACCCCTCCACTTT.

This clonotype was found a few times. V and J are TRBV28 and TRBJ2-7; D might be TRBD1 or TRBD2, each matching 6 bases. This CDR3 is 13 amino acids long. Germline assignment: CDR1 MDHEN and CDR2 SYDVKM. Deletions cut 3 bases from V and 4 bases from J, with 10 bases between. Here the CDR3 DNA reads TGTGCCAGCAGTTTCCGGGGGCAGTACGAGCAGTACTTC. Its translation: CASSFRGQYEQYF. The complete variable domain, with remaining parts taken from reference TRBV28 and TRBJ2-7, reads DVKVTQSSRYLVKRTGEKVFLECVQDMDHENMFWYRQDPGLGLRLIYFSYDVKMKEKGDIPEGYSVSREKKERFSLILESASTNQTSMYLCASSFRGQYEQYFGPGTRLTVT.

The gene calls are TRBV2 and TRBJ2-7; D remains ambiguous. V was pared by 5 bases and J by 4 bases, with 9 bases between. Per the germline V gene, CDR1 is SNHLY and CDR2 is FYNNEI. This CDR3 has 12 amino acids. The CDR3 DNA reads TGTGCCAGCAGTCTGCGGAGATACGAGCAGTACTTC. Translation: CASSLRRYEQYF.

The chain carries TRBV29-1 and TRBJ2-3, with 7 nucleotides matching TRBD1. Trimming at V came to 7 bases and at J to 3 bases, leaving 7 bases not matched to a gene. The germline CDR1 and CDR2 sequences are SQVTM and ANQGSEA. The CDR3 runs 13 residues. The CDR3 sequence is CSADPTGTDTQYF. Written as DNA, the CDR3 is TGCAGCGCCGACCCGACAGGGACAGATACGCAGTATTTT.

This clonotype occurred many times. The chain joins TRBV5-1 to TRBJ2-1; TRBD2 matches at 7 bases. Germline V CDR1 and CDR2: SGHRS, YFSETQ. The V and J ends lost 5 bases and 10 bases, in that order; junction bases with no gene match: 15. This CDR3 has 15 amino acids. In DNA, the CDR3 is TGCGCCAGCAGTCGGAGGCCTAGCGGTGAGGGGGAGCAGTTCTTC. Protein product: CASSRRPSGEGEQFF.

The V gene is TRBV7-2, the J gene TRBJ1-1, with D hard to call. CDR1 and CDR2 from the germline V gene are SGHTA and FQGNSA. V was trimmed by 1 base and J by 13 bases, leaving 13 bases between them. This CDR3 contains 12 residues. The CDR3 DNA is TGTGCCAGCAGCTTAGTGGCCGGGGTTCGTTTCTTT. Its translation: CASSLVAGVRFF.

This clonotype appeared many times. This sequence joins TRBV29-1 and TRBJ2-2; perhaps TRBD1 as D (6 bases). From germline, CDR1 is SQVTM and CDR2 ANQGSEA. This CDR3 contains 13 residues. V was cut by 3 bases and J by 1 base, with 6 bases left in between. CDR3 amino acids: CSVDRGNTGELFF. In DNA form, the CDR3 reads TGCAGCGTTGACAGGGGGAACACCGGGGAGCTGTTTTTT.

The chain is built from TRBV27 and TRBJ2-7, with 7 positions matching TRBD1. The CDR3 totals 15 residues. The V gene's germline CDR1 is MNHEY and CDR2 SMNVEV (reference sequence). Unmatched junction bases numbered 12, after V lost 5 bases and J lost 5 bases. CDR3 bases: TGTGCCAGCAGTGCCCGACAGGGTTTGTTGAACGAGCAGTACTTC. It is translated as CASSARQGLLNEQYF.

This clonotype was observed a few times. The chain employs TRBV13 and TRBJ2-3; 8 nucleotides agree with TRBD2. J lost 1 base, V lost 7 bases, and 19 bases had no gene match. The CDR3 is made up of 19 amino acids. Germline assignment: CDR1 PRHDT and CDR2 FYEKMQ (reference sequence). The CDR3 DNA is TGTGCCAGCAATAGGGTTTGGGGAAGCGGGAGTAAGGGCACAGATACGCAGTATTTT. It encodes CASNRVWGSGSKGTDTQYF.

Many counts were recorded for this clonotype. The chain combines TRBV5-1 with TRBJ2-1; TRBD2 matches at 7 bases. The CDR3 is made up of 15 amino acids. V was clipped by 6 bases and J by 3 bases; unmatched bases: 9. Germline loops: CDR1 SGHRS, CDR2 YFSETQ. This CDR3 reads CASTYASGDYNEQFF. The CDR3, as DNA: TGCGCCAGCACCTATGCTAGCGGCGACTACAATGAGCAGTTCTTC.

The chain carries TRBV9 and TRBJ2-2, with no clear D. V lost 2 bases, J lost 4 bases, and 6 bases lay in between. The germline CDR1 and CDR2 sequences are SGDLS and YYNGEE. This CDR3 comprises 13 residues. CDR3 protein: CASSVQVTGELFF. CDR3 sequence (DNA): TGTGCCAGCAGCGTCCAGGTCACCGGGGAGCTGTTTTTT.